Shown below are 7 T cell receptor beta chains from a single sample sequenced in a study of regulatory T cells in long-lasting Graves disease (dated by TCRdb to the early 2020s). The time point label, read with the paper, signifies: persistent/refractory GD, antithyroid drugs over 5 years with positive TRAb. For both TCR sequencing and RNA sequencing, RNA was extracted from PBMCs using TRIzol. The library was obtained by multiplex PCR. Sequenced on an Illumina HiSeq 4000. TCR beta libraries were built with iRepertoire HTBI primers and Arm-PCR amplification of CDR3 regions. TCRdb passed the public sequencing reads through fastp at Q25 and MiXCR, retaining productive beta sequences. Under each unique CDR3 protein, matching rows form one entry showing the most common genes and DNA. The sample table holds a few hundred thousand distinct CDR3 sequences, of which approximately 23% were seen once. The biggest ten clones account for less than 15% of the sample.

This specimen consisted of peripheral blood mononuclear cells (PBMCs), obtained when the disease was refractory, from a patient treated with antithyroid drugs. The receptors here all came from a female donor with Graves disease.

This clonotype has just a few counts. CDR3 region: CASTRGGGTGELFF. DNA for the CDR3: TGTGCCAGCACCAGAGGGGGCGGCACCGGGGAGCTGTTTTTT. The chain recombines TRBV12-3 or TRBV12-4 with TRBJ2-2, with 7 bases matching TRBD1. This CDR3 is 14 amino acids long. V trimming: 7 bases; J trimming: 4 bases; junction bases outside the gene matches: 6.

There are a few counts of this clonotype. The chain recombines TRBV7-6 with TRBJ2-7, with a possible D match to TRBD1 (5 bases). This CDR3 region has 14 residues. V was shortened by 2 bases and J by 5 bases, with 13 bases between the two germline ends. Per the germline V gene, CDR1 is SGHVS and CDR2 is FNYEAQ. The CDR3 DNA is TGTGCCAGCAGCTTAAATTACGACAGCCACGAGCAGTACTTC. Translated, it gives CASSLNYDSHEQYF.

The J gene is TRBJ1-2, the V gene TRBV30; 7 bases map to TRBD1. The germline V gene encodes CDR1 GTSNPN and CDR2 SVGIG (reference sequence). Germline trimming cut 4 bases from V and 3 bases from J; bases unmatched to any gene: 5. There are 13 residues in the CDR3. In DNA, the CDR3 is TGTGCCTGGACCCGCACAGGGGACTATGGCTACACCTTC. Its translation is CAWTRTGDYGYTF.

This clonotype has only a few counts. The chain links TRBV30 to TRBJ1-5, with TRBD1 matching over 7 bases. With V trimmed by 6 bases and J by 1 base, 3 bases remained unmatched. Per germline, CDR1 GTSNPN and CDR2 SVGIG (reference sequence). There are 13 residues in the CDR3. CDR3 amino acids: CACSQGSNQPQHF. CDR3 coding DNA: TGTGCCTGTTCACAGGGGAGCAATCAGCCCCAGCATTTT.

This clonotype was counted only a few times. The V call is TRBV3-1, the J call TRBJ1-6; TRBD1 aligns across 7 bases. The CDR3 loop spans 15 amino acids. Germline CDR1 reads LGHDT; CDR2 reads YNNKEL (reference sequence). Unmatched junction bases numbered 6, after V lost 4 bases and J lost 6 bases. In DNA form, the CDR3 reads TGTGCCAGCAGCCTACAGGGGAAGGGTAATTCACCCCTCCACTTT. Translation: CASSLQGKGNSPLHF.

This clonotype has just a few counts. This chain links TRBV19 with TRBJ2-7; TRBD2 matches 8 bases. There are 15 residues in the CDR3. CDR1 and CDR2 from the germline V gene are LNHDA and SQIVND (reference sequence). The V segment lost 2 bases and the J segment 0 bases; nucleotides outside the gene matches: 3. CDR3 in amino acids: CASSIKAGDSYEQYF. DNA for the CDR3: TGTGCCAGTAGTATAAAAGCGGGGGACTCCTACGAGCAGTACTTC.

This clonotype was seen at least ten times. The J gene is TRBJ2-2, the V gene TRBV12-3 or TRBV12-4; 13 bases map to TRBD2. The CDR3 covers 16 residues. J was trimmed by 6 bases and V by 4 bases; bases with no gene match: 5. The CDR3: CASSSGTSGVSGELFF. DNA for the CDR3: TGTGCCAGCAGTTCTGGGACTAGCGGGGTTTCCGGGGAGCTGTTTTTT.